One sample yielded the 23 T cell receptor beta chains listed below, sequenced in a study of T cell responses to AZD1222 COVID-19 vaccine. Repertoires were generated with immunoSEQ multiplex PCR, while TCRdb's copy carries only in-frame clones and drops some. The data contain approximately 200,000 clones, around 87% of them singletons. Source: peripheral blood, taken on day 0 of MenACWY control vaccination. The receptor set was obtained from an adult in good health.

The chain links TRBV5-1 to TRBJ2-1; 7 bases fit TRBD2. The CDR3 has 16 amino acids. Germline CDR1 and CDR2: SGHRS and YFSETQ. The V gene end was trimmed by 7 bases and the J gene end by 1 base; junction bases not matched to a gene: 11. The CDR3 nucleotides read TGCGCCAGCCAAGTATCAGGGAGGGTGTCCTACAATGAGCAGTTCTTC. This codes for CASQVSGRVSYNEQFF.

The rearrangement links TRBV28 to TRBJ1-3, with D tentatively TRBD1 (5 bases). V was clipped by 7 bases and J by 3 bases, with 16 bases between them. This CDR3 spans 15 amino acids. Germline V gene lookup returns CDR1 MDHEN and CDR2 SYDVKM. The CDR3 DNA reads TGTGCCAGCACCCTGGGACGCCTCTTTGGAAACACCATATATTTT. The encoded protein is CASTLGRLFGNTIYF.

The genes are TRBV28 and TRBJ2-1; D not certain. The germline V gene has CDR1 MDHEN and CDR2 SYDVKM. Trimming pared 1 base from V and 9 bases from J, leaving 4 bases between. This CDR3 region has 11 residues. The DNA for the CDR3 is TGTGCCAGCAGTTTATTCGTTGAGCAGTTCTTC. Amino acids: CASSLFVEQFF.

The rearrangement joins TRBV10-3 to TRBJ1-1, with 7 bases matching TRBD1. CDR3 size: 17 residues. Trimming removed 4 bases from V and 4 bases from J; junction bases left unmatched: 15. Germline CDR1 is ENHRY and CDR2 is SYGVKD. This CDR3 reads CAISAPNRGHLGTEAFF. As DNA, the CDR3 is TGTGCCATCAGTGCCCCTAACAGGGGCCATTTGGGCACTGAAGCTTTCTTT.

V and J are TRBV15 and TRBJ1-1, with a possible D match to TRBD1 (6 bases). Trimming stripped 5 bases from V and 1 base from J, with 11 bases between. The V gene's germline CDR1 is LNHNV and CDR2 YYDKDF (reference sequence). There are 14 residues in the CDR3. CDR3 amino acids: CATSGGTRNTEAFF. CDR3 in DNA: TGTGCCACCAGCGGCGGGACACGGAACACTGAAGCTTTCTTT.

V is TRBV6-1 and J is TRBJ2-3; a possible D gene is TRBD1 (6 bases). Per germline, CDR1 MNHNS and CDR2 SASEGT. Between the trimmed V and J ends, which lost 3 bases and 2 bases, there was a span of 15 bases. This CDR3 contains 16 residues. The CDR3 spells CASSEGRQANTDTQYF. The CDR3 coding sequence is TGTGCCAGCAGTGAGGGGAGACAGGCGAACACAGATACGCAGTATTTT.

This clone was detected only once. The chain links TRBV2 to TRBJ2-1; TRBD2 matches at 7 bases. CDR1 is SNHLY, CDR2 FYNNEI, per germline. The CDR3 has 14 residues. Losses at the gene ends were 2 bases for V and 7 bases for J; bases not matched to a gene: 5. The CDR3 bases are TGTGCCAGCAGTGAACCCGGGGAGGGGAATGAGCAGTTCTTC. Translating gives CASSEPGEGNEQFF. The variable domain in full, completed from reference TRBV2 and TRBJ2-1, reads EPEVTQTPSHQVTQMGQEVILRCVPISNHLYFYWYRQILGQKVEFLVSFYNNEISEKSEIFDDQFSVERPDGSNFTLKIRSTKLEDSAMYFCASSEPGEGNEQFFGPGTRLTVL.

The V call is TRBV25-1, the J call TRBJ2-5; D is undetermined. The CDR3 contains 12 residues. The V end was cut by 3 bases, the J end by 5 bases, with 7 bases between. Germline loops: CDR1 MGHDK, CDR2 SYGVNS. This chain's CDR3 is CASSDSLETQYF. The CDR3 coding sequence is TGTGCCAGCAGTGATTCTCTGGAGACCCAGTACTTC.

V is TRBV14 and J is TRBJ1-6; perhaps TRBD1 as D (5 bases). The CDR3 is 14 amino acids. Trimming removed 5 bases from V and 6 bases from J, with 11 bases in between. The germline gives CDR1 SGHDN, CDR2 FVKESK. This CDR3 is CASSSGLINSPLHF. The CDR3 DNA sequence: TGTGCCAGCAGCTCGGGACTGATTAATTCACCCCTCCACTTT.

This clone was found a few times. The rearrangement links TRBV19 to TRBJ2-1; 9 nucleotides align to TRBD2. V shed 5 bases and J 4 bases; nucleotides not matched to a gene: 9. The CDR3 spans 16 residues. Germline CDR1 is LNHDA and CDR2 is SQIVND (reference sequence). The CDR3 is CASSSPIAGAYNEQFF. For the CDR3, the DNA is TGTGCCAGTAGTTCCCCGATAGCGGGAGCTTACAATGAGCAGTTCTTC.

V gene TRBV7-3 combines with J gene TRBJ2-1, with 14 nucleotides matching TRBD2. The CDR3 runs to 15 residues. The V segment lost 5 bases and the J segment 9 bases; nucleotides outside the gene matches: 6. Germline lookup yields CDR1 SGHTA and CDR2 FQGTGA. CDR3 in amino acids: CASSGGTSGRTEQFF. CDR3 in DNA: TGTGCCAGCAGCGGAGGGACTAGCGGGAGAACTGAGCAGTTCTTC.

V usage is TRBV6-1 and J usage is TRBJ2-7; D unclear. Germline values: CDR1 MNHNS, CDR2 SASEGT. V was trimmed by 1 base and J by 4 bases, leaving 8 bases between them. CDR3 size: 13 residues. The CDR3 sequence: CASSEDSSYEQYF. Here the CDR3 DNA reads TGTGCCAGCAGTGAAGACAGCTCGTACGAGCAGTACTTC.

The V gene is TRBV7-3, the J gene TRBJ2-7; 8 positions agree with TRBD1. The CDR3 has 13 residues. CDR1 and CDR2 from the germline V gene are SGHTA and FQGTGA. V gave up 3 bases and J gave up 4 bases; unmatched junction bases: 2. In DNA form, the CDR3 reads TGTGCCAGCAGCTTGGGGGACAGGTACGAGCAGTACTTC. As protein: CASSLGDRYEQYF.

V usage is TRBV4-1 and J usage is TRBJ2-2; no definite D call. Germline CDR1 MGHRA, CDR2 YSYEKL. V was trimmed by 4 bases and J by 0 bases, leaving 12 bases between them. This CDR3 has 16 amino acids. The CDR3: CASSPRRGANTGELFF. The CDR3 bases are TGCGCCAGCAGCCCTCGGCGAGGCGCGAACACCGGGGAGCTGTTTTTT.

This rearrangement joins TRBV5-1 to TRBJ1-4, with D uncertain. The CDR3 contains 15 residues. CDR1 and CDR2 from the germline V gene are SGHRS and YFSETQ. Trimming cost V 1 base and J 5 bases, with 12 bases left between them. The CDR3 region has the DNA TGCGCCAGCAGCTTGTGGTCAGGCACCAATGAAAAACTGTTTTTT. As protein: CASSLWSGTNEKLFF. Variable domain in full (rest from reference TRBV5-1 and TRBJ1-4): KAGVTQTPRYLIKTRGQQVTLSCSPISGHRSVSWYQQTPGQGLQFLFEYFSETQRNKGNFPGRFSGRQFSNSRSEMNVSTLELGDSALYLCASSLWSGTNEKLFFGSGTQLSVL.

J is TRBJ2-7 and V is TRBV25-1; 7 nucleotides match TRBD1. Trimming took 3 bases from V and 4 from J; bases not matched to a gene: 12. The CDR3 covers 16 residues. From germline, CDR1 is MGHDK and CDR2 SYGVNS. The CDR3 spells CASSDPGQGESYEQYF. CDR3 sequence (DNA): TGTGCCAGCAGTGATCCCGGGCAGGGGGAGTCGTACGAGCAGTACTTC.

The chain links TRBV27 to TRBJ1-2; 8 nucleotides align to TRBD1. The germline gives CDR1 MNHEY, CDR2 SMNVEV (reference sequence). Losses at the gene ends were 5 bases for V and 8 bases for J; bases not matched to a gene: 4. The CDR3 covers 12 residues. Here the CDR3 DNA reads TGTGCCAGCAGTCCACGGACAGGGGGCTACACCTTC. Translation: CASSPRTGGYTF.

The chain recombines TRBV9 with TRBJ1-4; D uncertain. The CDR3 is made up of 15 amino acids. In germline, CDR1 is SGDLS, CDR2 YYNGEE. V lost 4 bases to trimming and J lost 5 bases, with 15 bases between them. This chain's CDR3 is CASSTRTLGNEKLFF. The DNA for the CDR3 is TGTGCCAGCAGCACCCGGACCCTGGGGAATGAAAAACTGTTTTTT.

The J gene is TRBJ2-1, the V gene TRBV6-4; 7 bases align to TRBD2. V lost 4 bases to trimming and J lost 8 bases; unmatched junction nucleotides: 14. This CDR3 has 16 residues. Germline CDR1 reads MRHNA; CDR2 reads SNTAGT. The CDR3 DNA reads as TGTGCCAGCAGTGGGGCCCCGAGCGGGACGGCCGATGAGCAGTTCTTC. Protein sequence: CASSGAPSGTADEQFF.

This sequence joins TRBV7-2 and TRBJ1-3; D is perhaps TRBD1 (6 bases). Per the germline V gene, CDR1 is SGHTA and CDR2 is FQGNSA. CDR3 length: 15 amino acids. Trimming removed 2 bases at V and 4 bases at J, with 12 bases between. This chain's CDR3 is CASSLIGTSGNTIYF. In nucleotides, the CDR3 is TGTGCCAGCAGCTTAATTGGGACATCGGGAAACACCATATATTTT.

The chain is built from TRBV30 and TRBJ1-1, with D perhaps TRBD1 (5 bases). The CDR3 loop spans 12 amino acids. Germline V gives CDR1 GTSNPN, CDR2 SVGIG (reference sequence). Trimming removed 3 bases at V and 6 bases at J, with 11 bases between. CDR3 DNA sequence: TGTGCCTGGAGGTCGCAGGGCCCTGAAGCTTTCTTT. It is translated as CAWRSQGPEAFF.

The chain uses TRBV5-4 and TRBJ1-3; D gene uncertain. Germline CDR1 is SGHNT and CDR2 is YYREEE (reference sequence). The CDR3 has 13 residues. Trimming cost V 4 bases and J 2 bases, with 7 bases left between them. The CDR3 DNA reads as TGTGCCAGCAGCCCCGGGGCTGGAAACACCATATATTTT. This codes for CASSPGAGNTIYF. Looking up the rest from reference TRBV5-4 and TRBJ1-3 gives the full variable domain: ETGVTQSPTHLIKTRGQQVTLRCSSQSGHNTVSWYQQALGQGPQFIFQYYREEENGRGNFPPRFSGLQFPNYSSELNVNALELDDSALYLCASSPGAGNTIYFGEGSWLTVV.

This clone was recorded once. This chain connects TRBV24-1 to TRBJ2-7, with a tentative D call TRBD2 (6 bases). The CDR3 loop spans 14 amino acids. Trimming stripped 3 bases from V and 2 bases from J, with 10 bases between. Germline CDR1 KGHDR, CDR2 SFDVKD. The CDR3 protein is CATSDAGGPYEQYF. CDR3 coding DNA: TGTGCCACCAGTGATGCCGGGGGACCCTACGAGCAGTACTTC.